This T cell receptor beta chain comes out of a study of graft-versus-host responses after intestinal transplantation. On the study more broadly: Recipients had multivisceral, liver-intestinal, or isolated intestinal transplants. Anti-thymocyte globulin served as induction for all recipients, who then took tacrolimus and steroids for about 3 years.

This clone was counted a single time. Its target is unknown. Profiled with immunoSEQ multiplex PCR; TCRdb holds only in-frame clones, not every one. The sample yields tens of thousands of clones, around 95% seen once. Germline CDR1 is MNHEY and CDR2 is SVGAGI. Trimming pared 4 bases from V and 4 bases from J, leaving 9 bases between. The CDR3 runs 13 residues. General study findings and limits: Association was observed between peak circulating GvH clone levels and early post-transplant HvG declines.

Here the sequenced sample was unstimulated CD8+ T cells sorted from spleen or lymph node cells, taken before transplant. The chain has TRBV6-5 and TRBJ2-3, with no clear D. The source is a human donor who was the organ donor for an intestinal transplant. CDR3 residues: CASSSSIADTQYF. The CDR3 DNA reads TGTGCCAGCAGTTCCTCTATCGCAGATACGCAGTATTTT.